These T cell receptor beta chains were read from a single sample in a study of shared clonotypes between healthy human individuals. Libraries were prepared by immunoSEQ multiplex PCR; TCRdb keeps only in-frame clonotypes and omits some of them. The data contain about 2.1 million clones, approximately 92% of them singletons. Sequencing used naive CD8+ T cells from PBMCs. These receptors were collected from a man aged 18 to 29 in good health. Some clones in this sample may be carry-over from other donors' samples. Each CDR3 is given with its conserved first and last residue. D genes are given only for firm matches. Expanded clones get a size class; other rows say once, few or many, or leave the size out.

cdr3_nt,cdr3_aa,clone_size,d_call,j_call,v_call
TGCGCCAGCAGTGAGAGGAATTTAGGGAACAATGAGCAGTTCTTC,CASSERNLGNNEQFF,-,-,TRBJ2-1,TRBV10-1
TGCAGTGTCCCTGACGGGGGTGGCTACACCTTC,CSVPDGGGYTF,-,-,TRBJ1-2,TRBV20-1
TGTGCCAGTAGTATTCAGGGGGCCAATGAGCAGTTCTTC,CASSIQGANEQFF,-,TRBD1,TRBJ2-1,TRBV19
TGTGCCAGCAGCGGTGGGGGATCGAACACTGAAGCTTTCTTT,CASSGGGSNTEAFF,-,-,TRBJ1-1,TRBV9
TGCAGCGCACAGGGGGAATGGATGACCCAGTACTTC,CSAQGEWMTQYF,-,TRBD1,TRBJ2-5,TRBV29-1
TGTGCCATCAGCGACGGACTCGTTAGCAATCAGCCCCAGCATTTT,CAISDGLVSNQPQHF,-,-,TRBJ1-5,TRBV10-3
TGTGCCAGTACCGGGACTAGCGGGAGGGAGCACTACAATGAGCAGTTCTTC,CASTGTSGREHYNEQFF,once,TRBD2,TRBJ2-1,TRBV19
TGTGCCAGCAGCTTAGCAAGGGGACAGGGGCCAGATACGCAGTATTTT,CASSLARGQGPDTQYF,-,TRBD1,TRBJ2-3,TRBV7-9
TGTGCCAGCCTGGACAGGGTTTTTCCCGGGGAGCTGTTTTTT,CASLDRVFPGELFF,-,TRBD1,TRBJ2-2,TRBV19
TGTGCCAGCAGCCCCGGGACTAGCGGGGTGAGGCTGTTTTTT,CASSPGTSGVRLFF,-,TRBD2,TRBJ2-2,TRBV5-6
TGTGCCAGCAGTTACTCCGATCCGGGGGACAATGAGCAGTTCTTC,CASSYSDPGDNEQFF,-,-,TRBJ2-1,TRBV6-5
TGTGCCAGCAGCTCCGGGTTAAACACTGAAGCTTTCTTT,CASSSGLNTEAFF,-,-,TRBJ1-1,TRBV5-6
TGTGCCAGCAGTCCACAGGGAAGGAATCAGCCCCAGCATTTT,CASSPQGRNQPQHF,-,-,TRBJ1-5,TRBV27
TGTGCCGCTGGGGAGGGCGAAGAGACCCAGTACTTC,CAAGEGEETQYF,-,TRBD2,TRBJ2-5,TRBV28
TGTGCCAGCAGTTACGTTACAGTTAGCTCCTACAATGAGCAGTTCTTC,CASSYVTVSSYNEQFF,-,-,TRBJ2-1,TRBV27
TGTGCCAGCTCACCAGCCGGGACAGGGGCCTACGAGCAGTACTTC,CASSPAGTGAYEQYF,-,TRBD1,TRBJ2-7,TRBV18
TGTGCCAGCAGTGCGGGGGGTTACAGGGCTGGGCAGTATTTT,CASSAGGYRAGQYF,once,-,TRBJ2-3,TRBV25-1
TGTGCCAGCAGTTTTTTACTGCAGGGGGATCAGCCCCAGCATTTT,CASSFLLQGDQPQHF,few,TRBD1,TRBJ1-5,TRBV28
TGCGCCAGCAGCTACGGGGCGGACGGCGAGCAGTACTTC,CASSYGADGEQYF,once,-,TRBJ2-7,TRBV4-1
TGCAGTGCCAGGGAAACCTACGAGCAGTACTTC,CSARETYEQYF,-,-,TRBJ2-7,TRBV20-1
TGTGCCACCAGCAGAGATCGGGGTTACCCCTACAATGAGCAGTTCTTC,CATSRDRGYPYNEQFF,-,-,TRBJ2-1,TRBV15
TGTGCCAGTAGTATGGCCGGAGAAGAGACCCAGTACTTC,CASSMAGEETQYF,-,-,TRBJ2-5,TRBV19
TGTGCCAGCAGCCAGTGGGACAGCCCCTACGAGCAGTACTTC,CASSQWDSPYEQYF,-,TRBD1,TRBJ2-7,TRBV14
TGTGCCAGCAGCTTTTATGCGGAGGTCAACTCCTACAATGAGCAGTTCTTC,CASSFYAEVNSYNEQFF,-,-,TRBJ2-1,TRBV5-6
TGTGCCAGCAGTTACGACCCTACCTACGAGCAGTACTTC,CASSYDPTYEQYF,-,-,TRBJ2-7,TRBV6-5
TGTGCCAGCAGTGATTTTTCAGCCATCCAAGAGACCCAGTACTTC,CASSDFSAIQETQYF,-,-,TRBJ2-5,TRBV6-1
TGTGCCATTTTAGCGACGGATACGCAGTATTTT,CAILATDTQYF,-,-,TRBJ2-3,TRBV10-3
TGTGCCAGTAGTAGGGGGGCAGGCACTGAAGCTTTCTTT,CASSRGAGTEAFF,-,-,TRBJ1-1,TRBV19
TGTGCCAGCAGCTCGCCGGGACAGGCCTACGAGCAGTACTTC,CASSSPGQAYEQYF,-,TRBD1,TRBJ2-7,TRBV5-6
TGTGCCAGCAGTTGGTTCAGCAATCAGCCCCAGCATTTT,CASSWFSNQPQHF,few,-,TRBJ1-5,TRBV28
TGTGCCAGCAGCTTTGGTACAGGCTCTGGGGCCAACGTCCTGACTTTC,CASSFGTGSGANVLTF,-,-,TRBJ2-6,TRBV5-6
TGTGCCAGCAGCGGACCGGGACTAGCGGTCAGCACCCAGTACTTC,CASSGPGLAVSTQYF,-,TRBD2,TRBJ2-5,TRBV9
TGTGCTAGTGGTTGGGGGGGAGCCTATGGCTACACCTTC,CASGWGGAYGYTF,-,-,TRBJ1-2,TRBV12-5
TGTGCCAGCAGCGCATGGAGCGGGAGGGCCGTCGAGCAGTACTTC,CASSAWSGRAVEQYF,-,TRBD2,TRBJ2-7,TRBV7-8